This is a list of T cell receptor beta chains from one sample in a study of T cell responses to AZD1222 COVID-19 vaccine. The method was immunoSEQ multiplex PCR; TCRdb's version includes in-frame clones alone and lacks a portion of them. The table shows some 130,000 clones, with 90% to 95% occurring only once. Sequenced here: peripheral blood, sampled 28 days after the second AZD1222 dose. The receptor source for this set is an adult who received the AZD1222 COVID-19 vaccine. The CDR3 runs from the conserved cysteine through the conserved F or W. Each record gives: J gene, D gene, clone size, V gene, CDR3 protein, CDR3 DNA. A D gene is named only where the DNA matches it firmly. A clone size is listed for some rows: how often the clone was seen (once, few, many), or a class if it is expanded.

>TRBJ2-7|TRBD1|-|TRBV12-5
CASGHRDRGHEQYF
TGTGCTAGTGGACACCGGGACAGGGGCCACGAGCAGTACTTC
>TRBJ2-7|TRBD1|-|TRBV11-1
CASSRGQGRNEQYF
TGTGCCAGCAGCCGCGGACAGGGTCGGAACGAGCAGTACTTC
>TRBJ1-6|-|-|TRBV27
CASSLYVGSPLHF
TGTGCCAGCAGTTTATATGTGGGTTCACCCCTCCACTTT
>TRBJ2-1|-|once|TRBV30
CAWRGSSYNEQFF
TGTGCCTGGAGGGGGAGCTCCTACAATGAGCAGTTCTTC
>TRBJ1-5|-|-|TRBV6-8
CASRRQFNQPQHF
TGTGCCAGCAGAAGGCAGTTCAATCAGCCCCAGCATTTT
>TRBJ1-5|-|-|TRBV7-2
CASSLPGLRPQHF
TGTGCCAGCAGCTTACCAGGTTTGAGGCCCCAGCATTTT
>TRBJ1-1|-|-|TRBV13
CASSLGLKTEAFF
TGTGCCAGCAGCTTAGGCCTAAAGACTGAAGCTTTCTTT
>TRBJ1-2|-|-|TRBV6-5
CATRGGAFGGYTF
TGTGCCACCCGCGGGGGTGCCTTCGGTGGCTACACCTTC
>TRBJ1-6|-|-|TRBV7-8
CASSLAGADHAPLHF
TGTGCCAGCAGCTTAGCAGGGGCAGACCACGCACCCCTCCACTTT
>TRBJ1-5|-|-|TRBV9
CASSVGGNSNQPQHF
TGTGCCAGCAGCGTAGGGGGAAATAGCAATCAGCCCCAGCATTTT
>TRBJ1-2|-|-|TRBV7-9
CASSFAGTTHGYTF
TGTGCCAGCAGCTTCGCGGGGACAACCCATGGCTACACCTTC
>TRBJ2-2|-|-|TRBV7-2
CASSPRLTGDNTGELFF
TGTGCCAGCAGCCCACGACTGACAGGCGATAACACCGGGGAGCTGTTTTTT
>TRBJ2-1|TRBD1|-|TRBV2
CASSERGPSYNEQFF
TGTGCCAGCAGTGAAAGGGGGCCCTCCTACAATGAGCAGTTCTTC
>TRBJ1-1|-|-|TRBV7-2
CASSFADRNTEAFF
TGTGCCAGCAGCTTCGCCGACAGGAACACTGAAGCTTTCTTT
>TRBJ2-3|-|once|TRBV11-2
CASSLEERDTQYF
TGTGCCAGCAGCTTAGAAGAAAGAGATACGCAGTATTTT
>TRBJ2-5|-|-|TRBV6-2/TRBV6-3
CASSYLRATQYF
TGTGCCAGCAGTTACTTAAGAGCAACCCAGTACTTC
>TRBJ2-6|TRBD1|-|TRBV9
CASSATGAGANVLTF
TGTGCCAGCAGCGCTACAGGGGCTGGGGCCAACGTCCTGACTTTC
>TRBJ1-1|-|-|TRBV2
CASSERGGEAFF
TGTGCCAGCAGTGAAAGGGGGGGTGAAGCTTTCTTT
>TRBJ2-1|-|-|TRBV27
CASSLGGYNEQFF
TGTGCCAGCAGTCTAGGGGGGTACAATGAGCAGTTCTTC
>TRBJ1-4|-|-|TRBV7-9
CASRRGRATNEKLFF
TGTGCCAGCAGAAGGGGAAGGGCAACTAATGAAAAACTGTTTTTT
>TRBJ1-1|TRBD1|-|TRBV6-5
CASSYSTGGSEAFF
TGTGCCAGCAGTTACTCGACAGGGGGTTCTGAAGCTTTCTTT
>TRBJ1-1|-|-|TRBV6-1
CASSDGPGWSRAFF
TGTGCCAGCAGTGATGGGCCGGGGTGGAGTAGGGCTTTCTTT
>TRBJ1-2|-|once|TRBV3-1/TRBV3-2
CASSQTTAGYGYTF
TGTGCCAGCAGCCAAACTACAGCGGGTTATGGCTACACCTTC
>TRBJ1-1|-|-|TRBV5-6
CASAFGVEAFF
TGTGCCAGCGCGTTTGGCGTTGAAGCTTTCTTT
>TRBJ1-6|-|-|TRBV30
CAWSRTAKSPLHF
TGTGCCTGGAGTCGGACGGCAAAGTCACCCCTCCACTTT
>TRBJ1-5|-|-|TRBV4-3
CASSQGRGGAGPGQPQHF
TGCGCCAGCAGCCAAGGGAGGGGGGGCGCAGGTCCGGGTCAGCCCCAGCATTTT
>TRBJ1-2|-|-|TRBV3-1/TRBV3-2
CASSQGGASSKHTF
TGTGCCAGCAGCCAAGGAGGTGCCTCCAGTAAGCACACCTTC
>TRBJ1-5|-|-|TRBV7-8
CASSLSPPTGFSNQPQHF
TGTGCCAGCAGCCTTAGTCCCCCGACAGGATTTAGCAATCAGCCCCAGCATTTT
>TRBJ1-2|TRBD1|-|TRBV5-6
CASSWEPDRITYGYTF
TGTGCCAGCAGCTGGGAACCGGACAGGATCACCTATGGCTACACCTTC
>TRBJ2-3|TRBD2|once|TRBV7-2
CASSLGTSGFTDTQYF
TGTGCCAGCAGCCTCGGGACTAGCGGTTTCACAGATACGCAGTATTTT
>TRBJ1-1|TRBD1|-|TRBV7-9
CASSSYRGRTGEAFF
TGTGCCAGCAGCTCCTACAGGGGGCGAACAGGTGAAGCTTTCTTT
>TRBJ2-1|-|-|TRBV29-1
CSVVGDEQFF
TGCAGCGTCGTCGGGGATGAGCAGTTCTTC
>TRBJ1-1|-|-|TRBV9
CASSDTYTEAFF
TGTGCCAGCAGCGACACATACACTGAAGCTTTCTTT
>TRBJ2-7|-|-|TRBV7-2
CASSPTGTQTYEQYF
TGTGCCAGCAGCCCTACCGGGACTCAGACCTACGAGCAGTACTTC
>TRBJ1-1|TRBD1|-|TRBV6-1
CASSENIGQAF
TGTGCCAGCAGTGAAAACATAGGACAGGCTTTT
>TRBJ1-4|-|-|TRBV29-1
CSVGFGQNNEKLFF
TGCAGCGTTGGTTTCGGCCAGAATAATGAAAAACTGTTTTTT
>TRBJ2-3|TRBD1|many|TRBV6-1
CASSEARTGADTQYF
TGTGCCAGCAGTGAAGCGCGGACAGGGGCAGATACGCAGTATTTT
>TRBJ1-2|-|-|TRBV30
CAWSIRSHSPVPF
TGTGCCTGGAGTATCCGTTCCCACAGCCCAGTACCCTTC
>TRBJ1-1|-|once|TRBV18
CASSPSRQLLNTEAFF
TGTGCCAGCTCACCCTCTAGACAGCTGCTGAACACTGAAGCTTTCTTT
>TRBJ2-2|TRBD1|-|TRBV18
CASSPPTGRDTGELFF
TGTGCCAGCTCACCACCGACAGGGCGAGACACCGGGGAGCTGTTTTTT
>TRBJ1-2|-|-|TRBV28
CASSSRGYGYTF
TGTGCCAGCAGTTCCCGCGGCTATGGCTACACCTTC
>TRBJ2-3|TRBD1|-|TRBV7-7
CASSLQGGPTDTQYF
TGTGCTAGCAGCTTGCAAGGGGGCCCCACAGATACGCAGTATTTT
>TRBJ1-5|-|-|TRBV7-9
CASSRVGFNQPQHF
TGTGCCAGCAGCCGGGTGGGGTTTAATCAGCCCCAGCATTTT
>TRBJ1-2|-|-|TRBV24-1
CATRGARDGYTF
TGTGCCACGCGGGGGGCGCGAGATGGCTACACCTTC
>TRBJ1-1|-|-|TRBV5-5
CASSRRGGLNTEAFF
TGTGCCAGCAGCCGCCGAGGGGGTCTGAACACTGAAGCTTTCTTT
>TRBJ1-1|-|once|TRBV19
CASSIQGFRNTEAFF
TGTGCCAGTAGTATACAGGGGTTCAGGAACACTGAAGCTTTCTTT
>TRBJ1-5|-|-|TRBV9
CASSVGRDINQPQHF
TGTGCCAGCAGCGTAGGGAGAGACATCAATCAGCCCCAGCATTTT
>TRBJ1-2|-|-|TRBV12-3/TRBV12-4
CASSFTGSYGYTF
TGTGCCAGCAGTTTTACCGGGAGCTATGGCTACACCTTC
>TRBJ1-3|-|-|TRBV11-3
CASSLAESSGNTIYF
TGTGCCAGCAGCTTAGCAGAAAGCTCTGGAAACACCATATATTTT
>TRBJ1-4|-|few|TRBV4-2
CASSPGSSATNEKLFF
TGTGCCAGCAGCCCGGGATCCTCTGCAACTAATGAAAAACTGTTTTTT
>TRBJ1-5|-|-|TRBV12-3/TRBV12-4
CASSLWGQPQHF
TGTGCCAGCAGTTTATGGGGGCAGCCCCAGCATTTT
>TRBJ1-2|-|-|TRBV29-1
CSVARGGPGYTF
TGCAGCGTAGCCAGGGGCGGGCCTGGCTACACCTTC
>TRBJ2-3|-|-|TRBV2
CASRGLTDTQYF
TGTGCCAGCAGGGGACTCACAGATACGCAGTATTTT
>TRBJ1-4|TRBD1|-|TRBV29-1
CSVGTESRQGEKLFF
TGCAGCGTTGGGACAGAATCCCGACAGGGTGAAAAACTGTTTTTT
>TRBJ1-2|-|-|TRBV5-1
CASSSGDHGYGYTF
TGCGCCAGCAGCTCGGGGGATCACGGCTATGGCTACACCTTC
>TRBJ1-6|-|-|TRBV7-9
CASDQDRNSPLHF
TGTGCCAGCGACCAGGACAGAAATTCACCCCTCCACTTT
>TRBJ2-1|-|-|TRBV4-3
CASSQDPTYNEQFF
TGCGCCAGCAGCCAAGACCCTACCTACAATGAGCAGTTCTTC
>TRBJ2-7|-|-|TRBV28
CASSFYSYEQYF
TGTGCCAGCAGTTTTTACAGCTACGAGCAGTACTTC
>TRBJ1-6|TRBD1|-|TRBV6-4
CASSPRGGFNSPLHF
TGTGCCAGCAGTCCCAGGGGGGGATTTAATTCACCCCTCCACTTT
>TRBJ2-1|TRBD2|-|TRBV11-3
CASSYERGGLHNEQFF
TGTGCCAGCAGTTACGAGCGGGGGGGGCTTCACAATGAGCAGTTCTTC